This T cell receptor (beta chain) stems from a study of a mutant IDH1 vaccine in newly diagnosed glioma. This clone came up once. Some clones are missing from TCRdb's copy, which holds only in-frame ones; the method was immunoSEQ multiplex PCR. This table holds over 75,000 clones, about 87% found once. Time point of the sample: baseline, week 1 (first vaccination visit). As to treatment: pre-vaccination baseline after standard-of-care therapy. Per germline, CDR1 MDHEN and CDR2 SYDVKM. CDR3 length equals 16 residues. Trimming removed 5 bases from V and 4 bases from J; junction bases left unmatched: 10. The chain uses TRBV28 and TRBJ2-1; TRBD1 agrees at 8 bases. This receptor was obtained from a woman aged 45-65 years with glioma. Sequenced material: PBMCs, taken from a glioma patient treated with radiotherapy, temozolomide or both. CDR3 sequence (DNA): TGTGCCAGCAGTACCTCGGGACAGGAAAAGTACAATGAGCAGTTCTTC. Its translation is CASSTSGQEKYNEQFF.